These 15 T cell receptor beta chains were all obtained from the same sample, sequenced in a study of T cell clonality in common variable immunodeficiency. Study results and caveats: In common variable immunodeficiency, TCR beta chains reportedly carried fewer deletions and N-nucleotide insertions.

Their antigens remain unidentified. Data came from immunoSEQ multiplex PCR; TCRdb stores just in-frame clones and leaves some out. Observed in the sample are about 26,000 clones, none of them singletons. Material for sequencing was peripheral blood mononuclear cells. Every receptor here comes from a human donor with common variable immunodeficiency.

This clone was seen more than once but under ten times. The CDR3 end falls 3 residues outside the read, so it is completed with the germline J gene. This sequence joins TRBV7-2 and TRBJ1-2; D is unresolved. Trimming shortened V by 1 base and J by 2 bases, and 5 bases separated the two germline ends. Germline V lookup: CDR1 SGHTA, CDR2 FQGNSA. The CDR3 contains 13 residues. The sequenced part of the CDR3 DNA is TGTGCCAGCAGCTTAGGCCAGAACTATGGC. It specifies CASSLGQNYG. The whole CDR3 sequence reads CASSLGQNYGYTF. The complete variable domain, with remaining parts taken from reference TRBV7-2 and TRBJ1-2, reads GAGVSQSPSNKVTEKGKDVELRCDPISGHTALYWYRQSLGQGLEFLIYFQGNSAPDKSGLPSDRFSAERTGGSVSTLTIQRTQQEDSAVYLCASSLGQNYGYTFGSGTRLTVV.

Concerning this clone: The observed sequence ends 3 residues before the CDR3 terminus, with the missing tail filled in from the germline J gene. This chain links TRBV18 with TRBJ2-7, with 11 bases lining up with TRBD2. This CDR3 has 15 amino acids. With V trimmed by 4 bases and J by 6 bases, 8 bases remained unmatched. Germline V gives CDR1 KGHSH, CDR2 LQKENI. The CDR3 DNA, read in part, is TGTGCCAGCTCACTAATTAGCGGGAGGGTTCGCGAG. Its protein is CASSLISGRVRE. The full CDR3 sequence reads CASSLISGRVREQYF.

As to this clone: The read terminates 3 residues ahead of where the CDR3 ends, so the germline J gene completes it. This rearrangement joins TRBV7-2 to TRBJ2-1, with D possibly being TRBD2 (5 bases). The CDR3 is made up of 15 amino acids. Looked up from germline, CDR1 is SGHTA and CDR2 is FQGNSA. Trimming left V 4 bases short and J 2 bases short, with 12 bases between. CDR3 DNA, as far as it was read: TGTGCCAGCAGCTCGACGTACGGGGCCTACAATGAG. Its translation: CASSSTYGAYNE. The whole CDR3 sequence is CASSSTYGAYNEQFF.

This clone was picked up a small number of times. The read terminates 3 residues ahead of where the CDR3 ends, so the germline J gene completes it. V gene TRBV6-1 combines with J gene TRBJ1-5; tentative D call: TRBD1 (5 bases). CDR1 is MNHNS and CDR2 is SASEGT in the germline V gene. The CDR3 contains 16 residues. V was cut by 1 base and J by 3 bases, with 13 bases left in between. The CDR3 protein is CASSEGGGDNNQPQHF. The CDR3 bases that were read are TGTGCCAGCAGTGAAGGGGGGGGAGATAACAATCAGCCC.

The table lists this clone with a few counts. With the read ending 3 residues before the CDR3 end, the germline J gene is used to fill in that end. The chain uses TRBV7-9 and TRBJ2-3, with a possible D match to TRBD2 (6 bases). This CDR3 comprises 15 residues. Germline CDR1 and CDR2: SEHNR and FQNEAQ (reference sequence). V was shortened by 2 bases and J by 1 base, with 10 bases between the two germline ends. The chain's CDR3 is CASSLRGGGTDTQYF. Incomplete CDR3 DNA: TGTGCCAGCAGCTTAAGAGGCGGGGGCACAGATACG.

About this clone itself: The DNA ends 3 residues before the CDR3 does, and the rest of the CDR3 is filled in from the germline J gene. The gene calls are TRBV19 and TRBJ2-2; 13 nucleotides agree with TRBD2. Germline values: CDR1 LNHDA, CDR2 SQIVND (reference sequence). The V and J ends lost 4 bases and 0 bases, in that order; junction bases with no gene match: 5. The CDR3 extends over 18 amino acids. The CDR3 protein is CASSTLAGGFANTGELFF. Incomplete CDR3 DNA: TGTGCCAGTAGTACACTAGCGGGAGGGTTCGCGAACACCGGGGAG.

As for this clone: The CDR3 is cut off 3 residues early in the read; its end comes from the germline J gene. The chain combines TRBV7-3 with TRBJ2-1, with 7 bases aligning to TRBD2. J lost 5 bases, V lost 1 base, and 8 bases had no gene match. This CDR3 contains 16 residues. CDR1 is SGHTA and CDR2 is FQGTGA in the germline V gene. Partial CDR3 DNA: TGTGCCAGCAGCTTAAGGGTGGGACTATGGGACAATGAG. Amino acid sequence: CASSLRVGLWDNE. The entire CDR3 protein is CASSLRVGLWDNEQFF.

Worth noting for this clone: The read is 3 residues too short to cover the CDR3 end, so that end is filled in from the germline J gene. J is TRBJ2-7 and V is TRBV19; no definite D call. V was clipped by 3 bases and J by 1 base, with 7 bases between them. Germline CDR1 is LNHDA and CDR2 is SQIVND (reference sequence). This CDR3 contains 13 residues. The sequenced part of the CDR3 DNA is TGTGCCAGTAGTATGGGCAGTTCCTACGAG. Amino acids: CASSMGSSYE. The whole CDR3 sequence is CASSMGSSYEQYF.

This clone was recorded many times. The read gets to within 3 residues of the CDR3 end, and the germline J gene fills in the rest. The chain is built from TRBV5-4 and TRBJ2-1; weak D call: TRBD2 (6 bases). Germline V lookup: CDR1 SGHNT, CDR2 YYREEE (reference sequence). The CDR3 sequence is 13 residues long. V gave up 7 bases and J gave up 7 bases, with 15 bases separating them. The CDR3 spells CASRWRGGNEQFF. Partial CDR3 DNA: TGTGCCAGCCGATGGAGAGGAGGGAATGAG.

As to this clone: The read finishes 3 residues shy of the CDR3 end, and the germline J gene is used to complete it. J is TRBJ1-1 and V is TRBV7-9, with D possibly TRBD1 on 6 matching bases. The CDR3 is 15 amino acids. Germline-derived CDR1 and CDR2 are SEHNR and FQNEAQ (reference sequence). V dropped 5 bases and J dropped 3 bases, with 16 bases sitting between them. The sequenced part of the CDR3 DNA is TGTGCCAGCAGCCTCCTTGGGGGCGAGGACACTGAA. Protein product: CASSLLGGEDTE. The full CDR3 protein reads CASSLLGGEDTEAFF.

In its sample, this clone was seen a few times. The CDR3 goes on 3 residues after the read ends, and that part is filled in from the germline J gene. V and J are TRBV19 and TRBJ2-5, with TRBD1 identical over 8 bases. J was trimmed by 5 bases and V by 1 base; bases with no gene match: 0. Germline V gene data show CDR1 as LNHDA and CDR2 as SQIVND (reference sequence). There are 13 residues in the CDR3. The CDR3 bases that were read are TGTGCCAGTAGTATAGGGACAGGGGAGACC. This encodes CASSIGTGET. The full CDR3 protein reads CASSIGTGETQYF.

In its sample, this clone was seen a few times. The sequence runs out 3 residues before the end of the CDR3; the remainder is reconstructed from the germline J gene. The rearrangement uses TRBV7-9 and TRBJ2-5, with 10 bases identical to TRBD2. The CDR3 has 15 residues. Germline lookup yields CDR1 SEHNR and CDR2 FQNEAQ (reference sequence). V lost 4 bases to trimming and J lost 3 bases; unmatched junction nucleotides: 5. CDR3 sequence: CASSWGGTSEETQYF. The part of the CDR3 DNA that was read is TGTGCCAGCAGCTGGGGGGGGACTAGCGAAGAGACC.

As regards this clone: The CDR3 extends 3 residues past the end of the read, so its final part is completed from the germline J gene. J is TRBJ1-5 and V is TRBV7-8; D unclear. CDR1 and CDR2 (germline): SGHVS, FQNEAQ. The V and J ends lost 5 bases and 3 bases respectively, with 14 bases between them. The CDR3 totals 15 residues. Partial CDR3 DNA: TGTGCCAGCAGCGCAGGCAGTAAACCCAATCAGCCC. It translates to CASSAGSKPNQP. The complete CDR3 reads CASSAGSKPNQPQHF.

In the case of this clone: The read terminates 3 residues before the CDR3 end, so the remaining end is supplied by the germline J gene. The genes are TRBV19 and TRBJ2-1, with 12 nucleotides matching TRBD2. Germline CDR1 LNHDA, CDR2 SQIVND (reference sequence). The ends lost 1 base at V and 3 bases at J; junction bases unmatched: 1. The CDR3 loop spans 16 amino acids. The CDR3 loop reads CASSIVLAGGYNEQFF. The sequenced CDR3 bases are TGTGCCAGTAGTATAGTACTAGCGGGAGGCTACAATGAG.

This clone came up many times. CDR3 protein: CASSRDRIRTYNSPLHF. The DNA read from the CDR3 is TGTGCCAGCAGCCGAGACAGGATAAGGACCTATAATTCACCC. J is TRBJ1-6 and V is TRBV12-3 or TRBV12-4; a possible D gene is TRBD1 (6 bases). The read ends 3 residues shy of where the CDR3 ends; the end is completed using the germline J gene. The V gene lost 6 bases and the J gene lost 2 bases, with 17 bases spanning the gap. The CDR3 has 17 residues.